This T cell receptor beta chain was retrieved from a study of cytomegalovirus exposure and HLA in healthy donors. The PCR ran on 60 Vbeta and 13 Jbeta primers. Profiling relied on immunoSEQ multiplex PCR, and the TCRdb table lists in-frame clones only, not all of them. The sample lists more than 120,000 clones; about 79% were seen once. Study-wide points: Being indistinguishable, some V segments were excluded, TRBV6-2 and TRBV6-3 among them. There were some 150 TCR beta chains listed as cytomegalovirus-associated. Earlier findings revealed that most TCR beta V segments proved productive either about 87% or about 30% of the time.

Germline CDR1 reads MDHEN; CDR2 reads SYDVKM. CDR3 size: 14 residues. V shed 5 bases and J shed 5 bases, with 16 bases lying between them. Comment on this clone: Its target is not known.

The sequence came from a male donor in good health and CMV-seronegative. The chain is built from TRBV28 and TRBJ2-7; tentative D call: TRBD1 (6 bases). Source material: PBMCs. CDR3 amino acids: CASSKSQGTHEQYF. The CDR3 DNA reads TGTGCCAGCAGTAAATCTCAGGGGACCCACGAGCAGTACTTC.